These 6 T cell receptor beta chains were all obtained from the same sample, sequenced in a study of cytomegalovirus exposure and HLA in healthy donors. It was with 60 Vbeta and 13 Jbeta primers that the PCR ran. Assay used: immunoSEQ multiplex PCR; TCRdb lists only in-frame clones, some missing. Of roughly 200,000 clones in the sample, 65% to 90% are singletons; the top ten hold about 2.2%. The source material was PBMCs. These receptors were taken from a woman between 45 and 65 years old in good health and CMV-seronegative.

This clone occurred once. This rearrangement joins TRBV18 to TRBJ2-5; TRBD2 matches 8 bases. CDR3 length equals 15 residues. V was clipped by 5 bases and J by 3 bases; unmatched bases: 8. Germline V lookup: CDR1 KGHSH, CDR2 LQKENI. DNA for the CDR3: TGTGCCAGCTCAACACGGACTAGCCCGAAAGAGACCCAGTACTTC. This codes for CASSTRTSPKETQYF. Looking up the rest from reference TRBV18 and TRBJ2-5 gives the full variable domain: NAGVMQNPRHLVRRRGQEARLRCSPMKGHSHVYWYRQLPEEGLKFMVYLQKENIIDESGMPKERFSAEFPKEGPSILRIQQVVRGDSAAYFCASSTRTSPKETQYFGPGTRLLVL.

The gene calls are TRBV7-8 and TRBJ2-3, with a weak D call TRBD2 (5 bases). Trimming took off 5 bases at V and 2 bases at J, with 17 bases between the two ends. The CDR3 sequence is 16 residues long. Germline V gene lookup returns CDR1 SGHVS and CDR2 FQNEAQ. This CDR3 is CASSQTGFGLTDTQYF. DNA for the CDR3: TGTGCCAGCAGCCAGACGGGGTTTGGACTCACAGATACGCAGTATTTT.

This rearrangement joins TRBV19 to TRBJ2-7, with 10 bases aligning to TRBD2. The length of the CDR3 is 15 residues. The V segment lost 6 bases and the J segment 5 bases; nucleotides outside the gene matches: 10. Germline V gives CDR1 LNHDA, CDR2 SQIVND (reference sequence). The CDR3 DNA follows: TGTGCCAGTAGCCGTGGGGGACTAGCGATCCACGAGCAGTACTTC. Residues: CASSRGGLAIHEQYF. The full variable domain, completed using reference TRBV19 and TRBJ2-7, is DGGITQSPKYLFRKEGQNVTLSCEQNLNHDAMYWYRQDPGQGLRLIYYSQIVNDFQKGDIAEGYSVSREKKESFPLTVTSAQKNPTAFYLCASSRGGLAIHEQYFGPGTRLTVT.

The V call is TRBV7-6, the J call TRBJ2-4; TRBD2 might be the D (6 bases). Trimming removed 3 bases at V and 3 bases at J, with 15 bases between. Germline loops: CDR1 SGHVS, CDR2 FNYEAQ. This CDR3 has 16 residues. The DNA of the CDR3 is TGTGCCAGCAGCTTCGCCCCGGGGGTAGACAAAAACATTCAGTACTTC. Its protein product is CASSFAPGVDKNIQYF.

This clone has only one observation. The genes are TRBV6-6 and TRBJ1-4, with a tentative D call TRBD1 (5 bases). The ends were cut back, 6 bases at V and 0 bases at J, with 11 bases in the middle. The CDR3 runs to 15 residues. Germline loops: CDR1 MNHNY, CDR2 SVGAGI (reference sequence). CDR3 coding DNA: TGTGCCAGCAGACCCCAGGGCGCAACTAATGAAAAACTGTTTTTT. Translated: CASRPQGATNEKLFF.

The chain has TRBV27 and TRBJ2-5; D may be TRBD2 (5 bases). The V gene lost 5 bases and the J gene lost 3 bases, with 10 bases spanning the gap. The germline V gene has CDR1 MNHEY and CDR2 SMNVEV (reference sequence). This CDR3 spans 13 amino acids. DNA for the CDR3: TGTGCCAGCAGTGCTAGGAGGAAAGAGACCCAGTACTTC. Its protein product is CASSARRKETQYF.